The rows below give T cell receptor beta chains drawn from one sample of a study of blood T cell repertoires in COVID-19. Profiled with immunoSEQ multiplex PCR; TCRdb holds only in-frame clones, not every one. Of around 190,000 clones in the sample, 65% to 85% were seen once. Sequenced: PBMCs or T cells enriched from blood (not recorded which). These receptors were taken from a woman in her thirties who had recovered from COVID-19. CDR3s include the opening cysteine and the closing phenylalanine or tryptophan.

>13|TRBV30
CAWAKSGIYEQYF
>18|TRBV10-3
CAISDQGTSGGRPPEQFF
>17|TRBV28
CASSLGLGGVKGDEQFF
>16|TRBV2
CASSLAAGGSGNTIYF
>16|TRBV7-2
CASSSQPLGGAGELFF
>14|TRBV3-1/TRBV3-2
CASSKGQGLQPQHF
>15|TRBV9
CASSGGLAGSETQYF
>14|TRBV3-1/TRBV3-2
CASSRPGGGQPQHF
>15|TRBV7-2
CASSSQRGSYNEQFF
>15|TRBV18
CASSLGLSNTGELFF
>15|TRBV7-9
CASSSGQGNNQPQHF
>16|TRBV10-3
CAISVGQGHSGNTIYF
>14|TRBV9
CASSVQGAGSPLHF
>13|TRBV7-9
CASSFTGNTEAFF
>16|TRBV5-6
CASSLAAGNSYNEQFF
>14|TRBV27
CASSDLGLLYGYTF
>14|TRBV5-6
CASSPFLEKETQYF
>17|TRBV7-9
CASSLGKGLAFTDTQYF
>14|TRBV7-2
CASDLDPGGYGYTF
>15|TRBV12-2
CASRSRRTENEKLFF
>14|TRBV28
CASSPRDRVTGYTF
>18|TRBV6-1
CASSEAAGTLAGGYEQYF
>14|TRBV5-1
CASSQSGRQETQYF
>14|TRBV28
CASSTGDSSYEQYF
>12|TRBV9
CASSVERETQYF
>15|TRBV5-1
CASSLAGRIAETQYF
>14|TRBV19
CASSIGTGGYRLFF
>15|TRBV25-1
CASSDAGLDWETQYF
>16|TRBV7-3
CASSLRLAGTYNEQFF
>20|TRBV27
CASSRTIGTTAARNTGELFF
>15|TRBV5-5
CASSLGAGGGDTQYF
>15|TRBV5-1
CASSFGGSRLDTQYF
>17|TRBV7-6
CASSLVGASGITGELFF
>15|TRBV27
CASSLLAGIGNEQFF
>17|TRBV19
CASSPPFGQPKNTEAFF
>14|TRBV14
CASSQGLAGVAQYF
>17|TRBV19
CASSIDRGLSGNEKLFF
>15|TRBV19
CASSIVPGSGGELFF
>15|TRBV7-6
CASSRTRGANEKLFF
>14|TRBV19
CASSMEPLGQPQHF
>19|TRBV5-1
CASSRAPSSGGDPRETQYF
>15|TRBV13
CASSSSDQGSTKAFF
>13|TRBV28
CASSPLVGNTIYF
>14|TRBV7-9
CASSLSTGADTQYF
>15|TRBV19
CASTLDRFGWNEQYF